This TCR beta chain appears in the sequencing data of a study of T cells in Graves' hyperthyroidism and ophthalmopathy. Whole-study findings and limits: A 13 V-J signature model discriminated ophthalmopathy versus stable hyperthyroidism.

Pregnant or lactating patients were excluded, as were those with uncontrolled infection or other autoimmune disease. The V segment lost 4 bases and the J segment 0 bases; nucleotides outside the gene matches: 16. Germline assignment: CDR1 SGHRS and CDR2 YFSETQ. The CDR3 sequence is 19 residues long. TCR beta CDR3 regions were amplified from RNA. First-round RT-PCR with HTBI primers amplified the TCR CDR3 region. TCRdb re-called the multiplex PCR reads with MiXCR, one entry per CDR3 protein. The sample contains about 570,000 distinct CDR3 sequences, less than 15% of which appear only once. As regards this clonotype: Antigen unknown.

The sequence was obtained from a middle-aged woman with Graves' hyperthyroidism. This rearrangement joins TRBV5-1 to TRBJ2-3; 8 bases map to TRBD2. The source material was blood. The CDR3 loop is CASSLRNGALAGSTDTQYF. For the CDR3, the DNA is TGCGCCAGCAGCCTCCGAAACGGGGCCTTAGCGGGGAGCACAGATACGCAGTATTTT.